These T cell receptor beta chains were read from a single sample in a study of T cells expressing NK-cell markers. TCRdb reworked the 5' RACE reads into one entry per CDR3 protein, no DNA. The sample holds a few hundred thousand distinct CDR3 sequences. Specimen: blood T cells: a sorted CD56 or NKG2C T cell subset, CD4+ or CD8+ T cells, or bulk PBMC T cells (not recorded which). The source is a man aged 18 to 69 in good health. CDR3s include the opening cysteine and the closing phenylalanine or tryptophan.

TRBJ2-1 | TRBV20-1 | CSAYGPLGNEQFF
TRBJ2-7 | TRBV2 | CASSRQLAGDSYEQYF
TRBJ2-1 | TRBV7-8 | CASSMGPEGKFF
TRBJ2-1 | TRBV4-2 | CASSQGGPRGTYNEQFF
TRBJ2-3 | TRBV7-9 | CASSLAGTSGATNTQYF
TRBJ1-4 | TRBV7-2 | CASSLGQFDEKLFF
TRBJ2-5 | TRBV12-3/TRBV12-4 | CASSLGSWGKETQYF
TRBJ1-1 | TRBV7-2 | CASSRQLGSLGTEAFF
TRBJ2-6 | TRBV7-3 | CASGEDRTSGANVLTF
TRBJ1-6 | TRBV4-2 | CASSQDPRSPLHF
TRBJ2-3 | TRBV20-1 | CSARARRGGGDTQYF
TRBJ2-5 | TRBV18 | CASSRGQGETQYF
TRBJ2-7 | TRBV20-1 | CSAPGRGDSYEQYF
TRBJ2-3 | TRBV7-2 | CASSVSGATDTQYF
TRBJ2-7 | TRBV19 | CASRGPGQAYEQYF
TRBJ1-2 | TRBV12-3/TRBV12-4 | CASGSGGGYTF
TRBJ2-7 | TRBV10-3 | CAIRPGADYEQYF
TRBJ2-7 | TRBV6-1 | CASRIDYRGSSYEQYF
TRBJ2-3 | TRBV4-1 | CASSRSDRDRDTQYF
TRBJ2-5 | TRBV5-1 | CASSTRDRGLVTQYF
TRBJ2-3 | TRBV6-5 | CASSGWASGGANTQYF
TRBJ1-3 | TRBV10-3 | CAISGMGQGNTIYF
TRBJ2-3 | TRBV7-2 | CASSGSGTGIDTQYF
TRBJ2-1 | TRBV3-1 | CASSQEMTRVINNEQFF